This TCR beta chain was retrieved from a study of shared clonotypes between healthy human individuals. This table comes from immunoSEQ multiplex PCR, and its TCRdb copy is limited to in-frame clones, with some not included. The data hold 2 million to 3 million clones, with 80% to 95% observed a single time. V was clipped by 0 bases and J by 6 bases, with 14 bases between them. The CDR3 runs 15 residues. Germline V gene sequence: CDR1 MNHNS, CDR2 SASEGT. The receptor's source is a man aged 18 to 29 in good health. Some clones in this sample may be carry-over from other donors' samples. Input material: naive CD4+ T cells from PBMCs. Regarding subset: CD45RA+ positively selected. The V call is TRBV6-1, the J call TRBJ1-2, with D possibly TRBD1 on 5 matching bases. CDR3 sequence: CASSEAQGTLDGYTF. Written as DNA, the CDR3 is TGTGCCAGCAGTGAAGCGCAGGGCACCTTAGATGGCTACACCTTC.